Sequencing of this T cell receptor (beta chain) was carried out in a study of blood T cell repertoires in COVID-19 (TCRdb year 2020). For the study in its entirety: Samples from collaborators originated in the United States, Italy and Spain and spanned both the acute and convalescent phases of COVID-19. The material from the prospective study consisted of cDNA or gDNA derived from T cells, B-cell-depleted T cells, or PBMCs. The dataset comprised deeply sampled blood TCRbeta repertoires from subjects exposed to, actively infected with, or recovered from COVID-19. The repertoires were released in a freely available public database meant as a resource for research on the immune response to SARS-CoV-2. The samples were drawn from the first 160 participants of the ongoing ImmuneRACE study and from 950 to 1,500 subjects provided by 6 global collaborators. A de-identified subject ID, COVID-19 status, age in years and sex were almost always included in the sample metadata. Where available, HLA class I and class II types were taken from metadata supplied by the sample provider and were not determined by assay-based typing. Beyond this particular receptor, the publication reports: The amount of clinical and demographic metadata varied by source and participant and was provided uncurated.

Participants in the prospective study were enrolled through a virtual design, were aged about 18 to 90 years, and lived in approximately 24 United States geographic areas. Cohort assignment in the prospective study relied on participant-reported clinical history from a screening survey and a study questionnaire. Recovered participants in ImmuneRACE Cohort 3 were defined by two consecutive negative NP/OP PCR tests, clearance by a healthcare professional, or resolution of symptoms. In the prospective study, mobile phlebotomists collected whole blood, serum and a nasopharyngeal or oropharyngeal swab from each participant. Additional blood draws and questionnaires over an approximately two-month period could optionally be provided by prospective study participants. Before DNA extraction, prospective study blood samples were shipped either frozen or at room temperature. Germline trimming: 2 bases from V, 4 bases from J; junction bases outside gene matches: 3. CDR1 SGHDN and CDR2 FVKESK were looked up in the germline V gene. The CDR3 contains 15 residues, cysteine and phenylalanine counted. Only the CDR3 portion is preserved as DNA: 45 bases, with reading frame beginning at the first base.

TCRbeta CDR3 regions were amplified from genomic DNA by means of the immunoSEQ Assay, a bias-controlled multiplex PCR. The authors' pipeline ran thus. The number of nucleated cells in each sample was estimated by amplification of reference gene primers within the assay. To quantify the absolute abundance of each unique TCRbeta CDR3 rearrangement, sequence reads were collapsed and filtered. Productive Simpson clonality was computed per sample as the square root of Simpson's diversity index over productive rearrangements. The clones in this table, taken by TCRdb from immuneACCESS, are in-frame only. Not every clone is retained; where verified, under half of the shortfall comes from an unresolved V gene, and the cause of the rest is unknown. V and J calls and clone size follow that table, whereas D and trimming were derived from the DNA. The sample table lists a few hundred thousand clones, around 84% of them with a count of one. 2% to 3% of the sample is taken by the ten largest.

Details on this clone: What antigen it recognizes has not been identified. Base quality data are lacking; no much larger clone is found one base away.

Sequencing was carried out using PBMCs or T cells enriched from blood (not recorded which). The chain is assembled from TRBV14 and TRBJ2-2; 8 junctional bases match TRBD1. This receptor was obtained from a woman aged 45-65 years who had recovered from COVID-19. CDR3 sequence: CASSQLGTGTGELFF. The nucleotides read TGTGCCAGCAGCCAACTTGGGACAGGCACCGGGGAGCTGTTTTTT.